A selection of T cell receptor beta chains follows, all from one sample in a study of blood T cell repertoires in COVID-19. Sequencing was performed with immunoSEQ multiplex PCR; in TCRdb, only in-frame clones are kept and a portion is missing. The table has 200,000 to 250,000 clones, approximately 87% seen once. Material: PBMCs or T cells enriched from blood (not recorded which). The receptors stem from a woman in her forties or fifties in a cohort exposed to, infected with or recovered from COVID-19 (not recorded which). Each CDR3 is given with its conserved first and last residue.

v_call,j_call,cdr3_aa
TRBV5-1,TRBJ2-2,CASSFQGDTGELFF
TRBV7-9,TRBJ1-4,CASSLDRSSGNEKLFF
TRBV29-1,TRBJ2-5,CSVDGAGGSGETQYF
TRBV12-3/TRBV12-4,TRBJ2-7,CASSRDRYYEQYF
TRBV7-8,TRBJ2-2,CASSLHPGDTGELFF
TRBV27,TRBJ1-2,CASSFIGAYGYTF
TRBV2,TRBJ1-1,CASSLPPGQGAFF
TRBV12-5,TRBJ2-7,CASGPGQGLFEQYF
TRBV7-2,TRBJ2-3,CASSKNLAPDTQYF
TRBV29-1,TRBJ1-1,CSVEAGGRTEAFF
TRBV7-3,TRBJ2-3,CASSSPPAGTQYF
TRBV9,TRBJ2-5,CASSPQPTSGGAETQYF
TRBV5-1,TRBJ1-1,CASSPGFVNTEAFF
TRBV29-1,TRBJ1-2,CSVELELYGYTF
TRBV28,TRBJ1-3,CASSLGDRESGNTIYF
TRBV18,TRBJ2-7,CASSPGTGGSYEQYF
TRBV3-1/TRBV3-2,TRBJ2-5,CASSQAGESEETQYF
TRBV9,TRBJ1-1,CASSGRDNQYEAFF
TRBV19,TRBJ2-6,CASSMIYSSSGANVLTF
TRBV7-2,TRBJ1-4,CASSLTAGQVLIF
TRBV18,TRBJ2-1,CASSPPAGPDNNEQFF
TRBV5-1,TRBJ2-7,CASSLDVGGYEQYF
TRBV7-6,TRBJ1-3,CASSPRGIGRFMENTIYF
TRBV11-2,TRBJ2-1,CASSSRASGGNEQFF
TRBV2,TRBJ2-1,CASSPDGLNNEQFF
TRBV7-2,TRBJ2-1,CASSHRRGADNNEQFF
TRBV9,TRBJ1-1,CASSVGVANTEAFF
TRBV4-3,TRBJ2-6,CASSPGGASGANVLTF
TRBV4-2,TRBJ2-3,CASSFGTSGVGDTQYF
TRBV27,TRBJ1-1,CASSLSAGVTEAFF
TRBV29-1,TRBJ1-1,CSVNSPEAFF
TRBV12-3/TRBV12-4,TRBJ1-6,CASSLVANSPLHF
TRBV11-3,TRBJ2-2,CASSLGRQENTGELFF